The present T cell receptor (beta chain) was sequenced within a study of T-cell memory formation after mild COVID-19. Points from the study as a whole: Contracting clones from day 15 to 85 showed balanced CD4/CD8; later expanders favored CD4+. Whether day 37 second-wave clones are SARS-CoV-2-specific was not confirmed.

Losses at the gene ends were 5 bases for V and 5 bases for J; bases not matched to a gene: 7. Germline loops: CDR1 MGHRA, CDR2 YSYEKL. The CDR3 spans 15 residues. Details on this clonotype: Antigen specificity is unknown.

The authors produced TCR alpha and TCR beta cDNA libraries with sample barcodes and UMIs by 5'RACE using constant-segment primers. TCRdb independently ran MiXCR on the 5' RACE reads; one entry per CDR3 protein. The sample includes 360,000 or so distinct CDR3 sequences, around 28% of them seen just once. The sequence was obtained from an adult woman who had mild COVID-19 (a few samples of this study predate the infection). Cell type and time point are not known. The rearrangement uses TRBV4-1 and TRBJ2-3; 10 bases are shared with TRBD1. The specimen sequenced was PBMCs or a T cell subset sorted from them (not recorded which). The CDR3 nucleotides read TGCGCCAGCAGCAACGGACAGGGGGGCCAAGATACGCAGTATTTT. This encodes CASSNGQGGQDTQYF.